The entry below describes one TCR beta chain. Germline V gives CDR1 MNHEY, CDR2 SMNVEV (reference sequence). This CDR3 is 16 amino acids long. Unmatched junction bases numbered 10, after V lost 5 bases and J lost 3 bases. Naive CD8 cells lacked CD45RO and underwent positive selection for CCR7, leaving out terminally differentiated effector memory CD45RA+ cells. The data were produced by immunoSEQ multiplex PCR, yet TCRdb's version contains in-frame clones alone and is incomplete. The top ten clones hold more than 0.9% of a sample with roughly 1,800,000 clones, about 95% of them seen once. The sample belongs to a study of shared clonotypes between healthy human individuals.

The genes are TRBV27 and TRBJ2-1, with 7 bases fitting TRBD2. The specimen sequenced was naive CD8+ T cells sorted from blood. The sequence derives from a man younger than 35 in good health. The DNA for the CDR3 is TGTGCCAGCAGTCCCTCCCTAGCGGACAACTACAATGAGCAGTTCTTC. Amino acids: CASSPSLADNYNEQFF.